A selection of T cell receptor beta chains follows, all from one sample in a study of cytomegalovirus exposure and HLA in healthy donors. Assay used: immunoSEQ multiplex PCR; TCRdb lists only in-frame clones, some missing. This sample has some 160,000 clones; over 80% occur once, and the top ten carry approximately 6.7%. Sequencing was carried out using PBMCs. The receptors here all came from a male donor in good health and CMV-seropositive. CDR3s include the opening cysteine and the closing phenylalanine or tryptophan. Fields, in order: D gene, J gene, V gene, clone size, CDR3 DNA, CDR3 protein. A D gene is named only where the DNA matches it firmly. For some rows the clone size is stated as once, few or many, or as a class when expanded; others skip it.

TRBD1 TRBJ2-1 TRBV19 . TGTGCCAGTAACGGGGGGGGACAGGGGCTCGGGTTCGGTCAGTTCTTC CASNGGGQGLGFGQFF
. TRBJ2-1 TRBV19 . TGTGCCAGTACCAAATCCTTGGCCATTTACTCCTACAATGAGCAGTTCTTC CASTKSLAIYSYNEQFF
TRBD2 TRBJ2-7 TRBV19 few TGTGCCAGTAGTATAGTTGAAGGACTAGCGGGAGGAAGCGAGCAGTACTTC CASSIVEGLAGGSEQYF
TRBD2 TRBJ2-5 TRBV7-7 . TGTGCTAGCAGCTTAGCCACGGGACTAGCGGGAGGAGTAGAGACCCAGTACTTC CASSLATGLAGGVETQYF
TRBD1 TRBJ1-5 TRBV7-8 few TGTGCCAGCAGTTTGACAGGGGATAGCAATCAGCCCCAGCATTTT CASSLTGDSNQPQHF
TRBD1 TRBJ2-5 TRBV11-2 . TGTGCCAGCAGCACCGGACAGGGGGCGGGTGAGACCCAGTACTTC CASSTGQGAGETQYF
. TRBJ2-7 TRBV19 . TGTGCCAGTAGTATAGGCGGGACCGAGCAGTACTTC CASSIGGTEQYF
TRBD1 TRBJ2-5 TRBV28 few TGTGCCAGCAGAAAACCGGGACAGGGCCAAGAGACCCAGTACTTC CASRKPGQGQETQYF
. TRBJ2-4 TRBV21-1 . TGTGCCAGAGTGGGGCCGGGACTAGCGGTCGGAAACATTCAGTACTTC CARVGPGLAVGNIQYF
. TRBJ1-2 TRBV5-4 few TGTGCCAGCAGCTTATCCGGGACACCATATGGCTACACCTTC CASSLSGTPYGYTF
TRBD2 TRBJ2-7 TRBV5-1 . TGCGCCAGCAGCTTGCCCCCTACTAGCGGGAGTGTTGACGAGCAGTACTTC CASSLPPTSGSVDEQYF
. TRBJ1-1 TRBV19 few TGTGCCAGTAACGGGGCGGGGGGCGGATTCACTGAAGCTTTCTTT CASNGAGGGFTEAFF
TRBD1 TRBJ1-2 TRBV7-9 . TGTGCCAGCAGCTTGACAGGGTCTTACTATGGCTACACCTTC CASSLTGSYYGYTF
. TRBJ2-7 TRBV21-1 . TGTGCCAGCAGCAAATTCCCTGGGACTAGCGGGGATGGGGGGTCCTACGAGCAGTACTTC CASSKFPGTSGDGGSYEQYF
. TRBJ2-3 TRBV4-1 . TGCGCCAGCAGCCAAGCTTCAGATACGCAGTATTTT CASSQASDTQYF
. TRBJ2-1 TRBV7-7 . TGTGCTAGCAGCTTTGGGAGGACACCCTACAATGAGCAGTTCTTC CASSFGRTPYNEQFF
TRBD1 TRBJ1-1 TRBV7-9 . TGTTCCAGCAGCTTAGGGGGCTCGGGCACTGAAGCTTTCTTT CSSSLGGSGTEAFF
. TRBJ2-1 TRBV6-5 . TGTGCCAGCAGCCTTAGCCTGAGCTCCTACAATGAGCAGTTCTTC CASSLSLSSYNEQFF
. TRBJ2-7 TRBV7-9 . TGTGCCAGCACCTTGGGGAGTCGGCGGAACGAGCAGTACTTC CASTLGSRRNEQYF
. TRBJ1-1 TRBV11-2 once TGTGCCAGCAGCCACATTAGGGGGTCTGAAGCTTTCTTT CASSHIRGSEAFF
. TRBJ1-1 TRBV9 . TGTGCCAGCACTGGGGGGGGTAGAGCTTTCTTT CASTGGGRAFF
TRBD2 TRBJ2-2 TRBV6-1 . TGTGCCAGCAGTGAAGACTCCGGACTAGCGGGGAACACCGGGGAGCTGTTTTTT CASSEDSGLAGNTGELFF
. TRBJ1-2 TRBV28 . TGTGCCAGCAGTCGGGCTTCGGGGGGCTACACCTTC CASSRASGGYTF
. TRBJ2-7 TRBV14 . TGTGCCAGCAGCCAAGATCTACCATTCCGCCACGAGCAGTACTTC CASSQDLPFRHEQYF
. TRBJ2-5 TRBV10-3 . TGTGCCATCAGTGAGCCCCCCGCGACTAGGCTGGAGACCCAGTACTTC CAISEPPATRLETQYF
TRBD2 TRBJ2-1 TRBV7-2 few TGTGCCAGCAGCTTACGTCGGGAGGGCCTTTTGGATGAGCAGTTCTTC CASSLRREGLLDEQFF
. TRBJ2-1 TRBV5-1 once TGCGCCAGCAGCTTGGCCAATCGGTACAATGAGCAGTTCTTC CASSLANRYNEQFF
TRBD2 TRBJ2-7 TRBV7-9 . TGTGCCAGCAGCTTAGTCGGGACTAGATCCTACGAGCAGTACTTC CASSLVGTRSYEQYF
TRBD2 TRBJ2-7 TRBV5-6 . TGTGCCAGCAGCAAAACCGGGACTAGGTACGAGCAGTACTTC CASSKTGTRYEQYF
TRBD2 TRBJ2-7 TRBV9 . TGTGCCAGCAGCGTAGGGGGGAGGGGCACTAACGAGCAGTACTTC CASSVGGRGTNEQYF
. TRBJ2-7 TRBV4-2 . TGTGCCAGCAGCCAAGGGGCCAACTACGAGCAGTACTTC CASSQGANYEQYF
TRBD2 TRBJ2-1 TRBV6-6 . TGTGCCAGCCTGGGACTAGCGGGACGGTACAATGAGCAGTTCTTC CASLGLAGRYNEQFF
. TRBJ2-6 TRBV7-9 . TGTGCCAGCAGCCTACCTCGAAGGGCAGGGTCTGGGGCCAACGTCCTGACTTTC CASSLPRRAGSGANVLTF
. TRBJ1-6 TRBV28 . TGTGCCAGCAGACCAATAAGCCGGAATTCACCCCTCCACTTT CASRPISRNSPLHF
TRBD1 TRBJ1-1 TRBV7-8 once TGTGCCAGCAGCTTAATGCAGTGGGGACAGGGATGGACTGAAGCTTTCTTT CASSLMQWGQGWTEAFF
. TRBJ2-7 TRBV2 . TGTGCCAGCAGTCCCCTAACGGCCTACGAGCAGTACTTC CASSPLTAYEQYF
. TRBJ1-1 TRBV18 . TGTGCCAGCTCAGGGCCTTACCCCCTGGCTTTCTTT CASSGPYPLAFF
. TRBJ2-7 TRBV5-6 . TGTGCCAGCAGCTTGGAACTGAGATTCTACGAGCAGTACTTC CASSLELRFYEQYF
TRBD1 TRBJ2-5 TRBV28 . TGTGCCAGCAGCCCGGACAGGGCAGCCCAGTACTTC CASSPDRAAQYF
TRBD2 TRBJ2-7 TRBV27 once TGTGCCAGCAGTTTATCGGCTAGCGGGGGTATCTCCTACGAGCAGTACTTC CASSLSASGGISYEQYF
TRBD2 TRBJ2-7 TRBV11-2 . TGTGCCAGCAGCCCCACTAGCGCCCCGCAGTACTTC CASSPTSAPQYF
. TRBJ1-3 TRBV4-1 . TGCGCCAGCAGCCCAATCCTGACAGCTTCCTCTGGAAACACCATATATTTT CASSPILTASSGNTIYF
. TRBJ2-3 TRBV6-1 . TGTGCCAGCAGGCTAGCTTACGATACGCAGTATTTT CASRLAYDTQYF
. TRBJ2-7 TRBV7-9 . TGTGCCAGCAGCGCACAGGGATACGAGCAGTACTTC CASSAQGYEQYF
TRBD2 TRBJ2-3 TRBV4-3 . TGCGCCAGCAGCCAAGTTGGCGGGAGGGCGGGAGATACGCAGTATTTT CASSQVGGRAGDTQYF
. TRBJ1-2 TRBV6-6 . TGTGCCAGCAGTCGGACGGGGTATGGCTACACCTTC CASSRTGYGYTF
TRBD1 TRBJ2-7 TRBV5-4 . TGTGCCAGCAGCTCGCCCGGGACAGGGGGTTTGGAGCAGTACTTC CASSSPGTGGLEQYF
. TRBJ2-7 TRBV7-9 . TGTTCCAGCACCTCACCTGAGGGCCCTAACTACGAGCAGTACTTC CSSTSPEGPNYEQYF
. TRBJ2-5 TRBV5-1 few TGCGCCAGCAGCTTGGCTCCGGGTCGCGAGACCCAGTACTTC CASSLAPGRETQYF
. TRBJ2-1 TRBV7-9 once TGTGCCAGCGGGAGTTTCGGAAATGAGCAGTTCTTC CASGSFGNEQFF
TRBD2 TRBJ2-2 TRBV5-4 once TGTGCCAGCAGATCGGGACTAGCGGGAGGTTTGGGCGGGGAGCTGTTTTTT CASRSGLAGGLGGELFF
. TRBJ1-2 TRBV10-3 . TGTGCCATCAGTTCCCCGGGGAGTCGCGGCTACACCTTC CAISSPGSRGYTF
TRBD2 TRBJ2-1 TRBV11-3 . TGTGCCAGCAGCTGGACTAGCGGGAGCGGGAATGAGCAGTTCTTC CASSWTSGSGNEQFF
. TRBJ2-4 TRBV29-1 . TGCAGCGTTTCCCAGGGGTTAGCCAAAAACATTCAGTACTTC CSVSQGLAKNIQYF
TRBD2 TRBJ2-3 TRBV4-3 . TGCGCCAGCAGCCAAGGACTAGCGGGAGATACAGATACGCAGTATTTT CASSQGLAGDTDTQYF
. TRBJ2-7 TRBV29-1 . TGCAGCGTGATGGGGACGGACAGCTCCTACGAGCAGTACTTC CSVMGTDSSYEQYF
. TRBJ1-4 TRBV4-3 once TGCGCCAGCAGCCAAGAGTGGCAGGAAGGAAAACTGTTTTTT CASSQEWQEGKLFF